The text below deals with one TCR beta chain. The target antigen is unknown. The sample comes from a study of cytomegalovirus exposure and HLA in healthy donors. Study-wide results and caveats: Whilst most TCR sequences proved rare, a subset of public TCRs occurred across many donors. Most TCR beta V segments were productive about 87% or about 30% of the time in an earlier analysis.

With 60 Vbeta and 13 Jbeta primers, the PCR was carried out. Sequencing used immunoSEQ multiplex PCR; TCRdb keeps in-frame clones, though not all of them. This table holds 170,000 or so clones. V shed 3 bases and J 0 bases; nucleotides not matched to a gene: 0. In germline, CDR1 is MGHDK, CDR2 SYGVNS. The CDR3 covers 15 residues. The receptor comes from a man aged 25-45 years in good health and CMV-seronegative. Sequenced: PBMCs. The chain couples TRBV25-1 to TRBJ2-1; 9 nucleotides match TRBD1. CDR3 amino acids: CASSETGGSYNEQFF. The CDR3 DNA is TGTGCCAGCAGTGAGACAGGGGGCTCCTACAATGAGCAGTTCTTC.